This T cell receptor beta chain was recovered during a study of blood T cells in healthy people across ages. A second PCR of about 6 to 11 cycles used a sample-barcoded 5' primer and a J-beta primer mix. TCRdb used MiXCR to reprocess the 5' RACE reads, holding one entry per CDR3 protein. The sample includes hundreds of thousands of distinct CDR3 sequences, about 30% of them seen just once. Overall study results and limits: One million T cells yielded diversity estimates that were considered underestimates.

This clonotype was found many times. Its cognate antigen is unknown. This CDR3 region has 14 residues. V trimming: 5 bases; J trimming: 6 bases; junction bases outside the gene matches: 9. CDR1 MGHRA and CDR2 YSYEKL come from the germline V gene. The V gene is TRBV4-1, the J gene TRBJ1-2, with TRBD1 matching over 7 bases. Specimen: blood. The TCR sequence derives from an elderly woman in good health. CDR3 protein: CASSEADRVHGYTF. The CDR3 region has the DNA TGCGCCAGCAGCGAGGCCGACAGGGTGCATGGCTACACCTTC.